This paragraph reports one TCR beta chain. The antigen is not known. The source material, RNA transcripts, was used to amplify TCR beta CDR3 regions. RT-PCR in the first round (using the HTBI primer set) targeted the TCR CDR3. One entry per CDR3 protein results from TCRdb running MiXCR on the multiplex PCR reads. The table lists around 620,000 distinct CDR3 sequences, around 16% of them singletons. These data come from a study of T cells in Graves' hyperthyroidism and ophthalmopathy. Study outcomes and limitations: Classification by a 13 V-J model distinguished ophthalmopathy from stable hyperthyroidism. The blood repertoire included most of the expanded thyroid clonotypes above 0.001.

The CDR3 runs to 15 residues. V lost 2 bases, J lost 7 bases, and 6 bases stayed unmatched. Germline CDR1 reads LGHNA; CDR2 reads YSLEER. The chain joins TRBV4-3 to TRBJ2-2; 8 bases map to TRBD1. This clonotype was obtained from a woman aged 25 to 39 with Graves' hyperthyroidism. What was sequenced was blood. CDR3 nucleotides: TGCGCCAGCAGCCAATCCCGACAGGGGAACGGGGAGCTGTTTTTT. Translated: CASSQSRQGNGELFF.